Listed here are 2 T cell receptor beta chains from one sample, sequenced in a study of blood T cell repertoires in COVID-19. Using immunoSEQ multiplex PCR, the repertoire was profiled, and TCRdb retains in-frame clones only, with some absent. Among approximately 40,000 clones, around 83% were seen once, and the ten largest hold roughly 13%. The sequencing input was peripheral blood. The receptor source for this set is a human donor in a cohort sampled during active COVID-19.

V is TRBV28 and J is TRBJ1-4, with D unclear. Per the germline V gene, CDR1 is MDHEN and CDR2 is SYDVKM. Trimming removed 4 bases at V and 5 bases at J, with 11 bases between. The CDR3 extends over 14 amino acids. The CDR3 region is CASSSTDSNEKLFF. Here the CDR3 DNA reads TGTGCCAGCAGTTCGACTGATAGCAATGAAAAACTGTTTTTT.

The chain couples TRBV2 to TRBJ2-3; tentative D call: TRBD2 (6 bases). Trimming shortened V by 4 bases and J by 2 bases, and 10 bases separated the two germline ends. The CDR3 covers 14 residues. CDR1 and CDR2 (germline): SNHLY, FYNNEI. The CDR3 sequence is CASSVGGDTDTQYF. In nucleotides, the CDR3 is TGTGCCAGCAGTGTTGGCGGGGACACAGATACGCAGTATTTT.